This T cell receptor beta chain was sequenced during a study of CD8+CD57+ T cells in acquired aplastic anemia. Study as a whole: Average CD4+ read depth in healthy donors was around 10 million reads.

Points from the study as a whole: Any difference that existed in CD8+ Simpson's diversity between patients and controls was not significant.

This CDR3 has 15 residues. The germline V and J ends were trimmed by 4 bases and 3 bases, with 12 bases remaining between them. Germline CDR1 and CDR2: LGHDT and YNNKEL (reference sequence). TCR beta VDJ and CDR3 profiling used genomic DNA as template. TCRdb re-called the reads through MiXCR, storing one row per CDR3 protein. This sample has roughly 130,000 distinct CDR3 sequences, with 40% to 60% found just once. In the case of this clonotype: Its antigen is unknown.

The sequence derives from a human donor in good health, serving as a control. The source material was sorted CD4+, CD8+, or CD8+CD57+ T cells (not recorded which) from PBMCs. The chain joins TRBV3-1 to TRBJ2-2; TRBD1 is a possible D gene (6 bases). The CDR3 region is CASSLLTGHTGELFF. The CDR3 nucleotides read TGTGCCAGCAGCCTCCTTACAGGGCACACCGGGGAGCTGTTTTTT.